Presented here are 23 T cell receptor beta chains from one specimen sequenced in a study of blood T cell repertoires in COVID-19. Sequenced by immunoSEQ multiplex PCR; TCRdb stores in-frame clones only, minus some. The sample lists 100,000 to 150,000 clones, 86% seen once, with about an eighth in the top ten. The material sequenced was peripheral blood. The receptors originated from a woman between 65 and 79 years old with COVID-19, enrolled during active disease.

The chain recombines TRBV30 with TRBJ2-1, with D unclear. Germline CDR1 GTSNPN, CDR2 SVGIG (reference sequence). V dropped 5 bases and J dropped 8 bases, with 13 bases sitting between them. The CDR3 contains 12 residues. CDR3 in amino acids: CAWGGRSDEQFF. The CDR3 DNA is TGTGCCTGGGGCGGTCGCTCCGATGAGCAGTTCTTC.

The J gene is TRBJ1-5, the V gene TRBV30; D is possibly TRBD1 (5 bases). This CDR3 is 13 amino acids long. From germline, CDR1 is GTSNPN and CDR2 SVGIG (reference sequence). V was pared by 1 base and J by 5 bases, with 9 bases between. The chain's CDR3 is CAWSEDSYQPQHF. The CDR3 DNA follows: TGTGCCTGGAGTGAAGACAGTTATCAGCCCCAGCATTTT.

This chain uses TRBV5-1 with TRBJ2-1, with TRBD1 matching 9 bases. Germline values: CDR1 SGHRS, CDR2 YFSETQ. The V segment lost 3 bases and the J segment 12 bases; nucleotides outside the gene matches: 13. CDR3 length: 15 residues. Here the CDR3 DNA reads TGCGCCAGCAGCTCACAGGGGGCTTACGGAGGATCGCAGTTCTTC. It codes for CASSSQGAYGGSQFF.

This clone was detected only once. The chain uses TRBV10-3 and TRBJ2-2, with 14 positions matching TRBD2. V lost 6 bases to trimming and J lost 1 base; unmatched junction nucleotides: 4. Germline V lookup: CDR1 ENHRY, CDR2 SYGVKD. The CDR3 is made up of 17 amino acids. In DNA form, the CDR3 reads TGTGCCATCAGGCCGGGACTAGCGGGGGTGAACACCGGGGAGCTGTTTTTT. It yields the protein CAIRPGLAGVNTGELFF.

The rearrangement joins TRBV18 to TRBJ2-7; 14 bases map to TRBD2. This CDR3 is 16 amino acids long. Germline trimming cut 3 bases from V and 3 bases from J; bases unmatched to any gene: 4. Germline lookup yields CDR1 KGHSH and CDR2 LQKENI. CDR3 loop: CASSPGLAGGNYEQYF. Written as DNA, the CDR3 is TGTGCCAGCTCACCCGGACTAGCGGGGGGCAACTACGAGCAGTACTTC.

This chain uses TRBV6-6 with TRBJ1-5, with D possibly being TRBD1 (6 bases). V lost 6 bases and J 1 base, leaving 16 bases between the germline ends. There are 16 residues in the CDR3. Germline V CDR1 and CDR2: MNHNY, SVGAGI (reference sequence). The CDR3 loop reads CASSKHRESSNQPQHF. The CDR3 DNA follows: TGTGCCAGCAGCAAACACAGGGAATCCAGCAATCAGCCCCAGCATTTT.

This chain joins TRBV5-1 and TRBJ2-5, with TRBD1 matching 9 bases. Germline V gene lookup returns CDR1 SGHRS and CDR2 YFSETQ. J gave up 3 bases and V 1 base, and 10 bases lay outside the gene matches. The CDR3 has 17 amino acids. The CDR3 loop reads CASSLKPPDRGEETQYF. CDR3 in DNA: TGCGCCAGCAGCTTGAAGCCTCCTGACAGGGGGGAAGAGACCCAGTACTTC.

The chain uses TRBV30 and TRBJ2-7; 7 nucleotides line up with TRBD2. J lost 0 bases, V lost 4 bases, and 3 bases had no gene match. The length of the CDR3 is 13 residues. The germline gives CDR1 GTSNPN, CDR2 SVGIG (reference sequence). In DNA form, the CDR3 reads TGTGCCTGGACTAGCGGCAGCTCCTACGAGCAGTACTTC. Its protein is CAWTSGSSYEQYF.

This clone has just a few counts. This rearrangement joins TRBV4-2 to TRBJ1-3; 8 nucleotides align to TRBD1. Germline-derived CDR1 and CDR2 are LGHNA and YNFKEQ. Trimming cost V 1 base and J 8 bases; bases outside gene matches: 10. The length of the CDR3 is 16 residues. The CDR3 region is CASSQGPQGAADTIYF. The CDR3 DNA follows: TGTGCCAGCAGCCAAGGTCCCCAGGGGGCGGCGGACACCATATATTTT.

The chain carries TRBV24-1 and TRBJ2-1, with TRBD2 matching 10 bases. CDR3 length equals 16 residues. Germline values: CDR1 KGHDR, CDR2 SFDVKD. With V trimmed by 4 bases and J by 5 bases, 7 bases remained unmatched. CDR3 coding DNA: TGTGCCACCAGTGACCAACTAGCGGGGCGAGACAATGAGCAGTTCTTC. Encoded protein: CATSDQLAGRDNEQFF.

The J gene is TRBJ1-1, the V gene TRBV7-9; possibly TRBD1 for D (6 bases). The CDR3 sequence is 19 residues long. Germline V gene data show CDR1 as SEHNR and CDR2 as FQNEAQ (reference sequence). Trimming cost V 1 base and J 4 bases, with 25 bases left between them. The chain's CDR3 is CASSLDLRGRTLGPTEAFF. For the CDR3, the DNA is TGTGCCAGCAGCTTAGATTTGCGGGGGCGGACTTTAGGACCCACTGAAGCTTTCTTT.

The J gene is TRBJ1-1, the V gene TRBV10-1; TRBD1 matches at 7 bases. Germline values: CDR1 WNHNN, CDR2 SYGVQD (reference sequence). The J segment lost 3 bases and the V segment lost 3 bases, leaving 4 bases of the junction unmatched. The CDR3 totals 14 residues. CDR3 sequence (DNA): TGCGCCAGCAGTGACTTCGACAGGGACACTGAAGCTTTCTTT. Translated: CASSDFDRDTEAFF.

V and J are TRBV19 and TRBJ2-7; TRBD2 agrees at 8 bases. The germline V gene has CDR1 LNHDA and CDR2 SQIVND (reference sequence). Trimming took 6 bases from V and 4 from J; bases not matched to a gene: 11. The CDR3 has 15 residues. The DNA for the CDR3 is TGTGCCAGTAGGCCGGGACTAGGATTTGGGTACGAGCAGTACTTC. This translates into CASRPGLGFGYEQYF.

The chain employs TRBV10-3 and TRBJ2-1; 13 bases agree with TRBD2. The germline V gene has CDR1 ENHRY and CDR2 SYGVKD. The CDR3 runs 17 residues. V lost 7 bases, J lost 4 bases, and 10 bases stayed unmatched. This chain's CDR3 is CAIKTSGGAEAYNEQFF. The CDR3 DNA follows: TGTGCCATCAAAACTAGCGGGGGGGCTGAGGCTTACAATGAGCAGTTCTTC.

This clone was seen more than once but under ten times. The chain carries TRBV5-1 and TRBJ1-1; perhaps TRBD1 as D (6 bases). The CDR3 is 16 residues long. V lost 3 bases and J lost 0, with 15 bases in between. Germline V gene data show CDR1 as SGHRS and CDR2 as YFSETQ. The CDR3 DNA is TGCGCCAGCAGCTCCTGGGGGTCAGGGGTGAACACTGAAGCTTTCTTT. Encoded protein: CASSSWGSGVNTEAFF.

This CDR3 is CASSSSDDRVGSPLHF. The CDR3 DNA reads as TGTGCCAGCAGCTCCTCGGATGACAGGGTCGGTTCACCCCTCCACTTT. The chain joins TRBV7-3 to TRBJ1-6, with 7 nucleotides matching TRBD1. The CDR3 loop spans 16 amino acids. Per the germline V gene, CDR1 is SGHTA and CDR2 is FQGTGA. V trimming: 4 bases; J trimming: 9 bases; junction bases outside the gene matches: 12.

The V gene is TRBV5-4, the J gene TRBJ2-6, with unresolved D. V shed 4 bases and J shed 0 bases, with 11 bases lying between them. CDR1 is SGHNT, CDR2 YYREEE, per germline (reference sequence). The CDR3 is 16 residues long. CDR3 sequence (DNA): TGTGCCAGCAGCCCTCGCGCTATCTCTGGGGCCAACGTCCTGACTTTC. Amino acids: CASSPRAISGANVLTF.

The genes are TRBV5-1 and TRBJ1-1, with D perhaps matching TRBD1 (6 bases). Germline V CDR1 and CDR2: SGHRS, YFSETQ. This CDR3 has 15 residues. V lost 0 bases to trimming and J lost 0 bases, with 9 bases between them. Written as DNA, the CDR3 is TGCGCCAGCAGCTTGGTGGACAGACTGAACACTGAAGCTTTCTTT. Its protein product is CASSLVDRLNTEAFF.

The rearrangement uses TRBV7-8 and TRBJ2-1, with TRBD2 identical over 14 bases. Germline CDR1 reads SGHVS; CDR2 reads FQNEAQ. The CDR3 length is 16 residues. The V segment lost 8 bases and the J segment 7 bases; nucleotides outside the gene matches: 10. CDR3 sequence (DNA): TGTGCCAGCCCAAAGCCGGGACTAGCGGGGGAAAATGAGCAGTTCTTC. This gives the protein CASPKPGLAGENEQFF. Full variable domain (missing parts from reference TRBV7-8 and TRBJ2-1): GAGVSQSPRYKVAKRGQDVALRCDPISGHVSLFWYQQALGQGPEFLTYFQNEAQLDKSGLPSDRFFAERPEGSVSTLKIQRTQQEDSAVYLCASPKPGLAGENEQFFGPGTRLTVL.

The rearrangement uses TRBV5-5 and TRBJ1-4, with 7 bases that match TRBD1. The CDR3 length is 15 residues. Germline V lookup: CDR1 SGHKS, CDR2 YYEKEE (reference sequence). Losses at the gene ends were 4 bases for V and 4 bases for J; bases not matched to a gene: 7. CDR3: CASSPSTGHNEKLFF. Written as DNA, the CDR3 is TGTGCCAGCAGCCCCTCGACAGGGCATAATGAAAAACTGTTTTTT.

The rearrangement uses TRBV3-1 (or the pseudogene TRBV3-2) and TRBJ2-5, with D possibly matching TRBD1 (9 bases). Germline V gene lookup returns CDR1 LGHDT and CDR2 YNNKEL (reference sequence). V was pared by 5 bases and J by 1 base, with 35 bases between. This CDR3 is 22 amino acids long. The CDR3 region has the DNA TGTGCCAGCAGCTTCCGAGGGGGGACAGGGACGGGAGGGCTATGGGGCCAAGAGACCCAGTACTTC. Encoded protein: CASSFRGGTGTGGLWGQETQYF.

V and J are TRBV5-6 and TRBJ2-7, with TRBD1 as a possible D gene (5 bases). V lost 6 bases and J 2 bases, leaving 24 bases between the germline ends. The length of the CDR3 is 17 residues. Germline loops: CDR1 SGHDT, CDR2 YYEEEE. CDR3 nucleotide sequence: TGTGCCAGCAATCTGGGATTCTTTCGCAGGGTTCCCTACGAGCAGTACTTC. It yields the protein CASNLGFFRRVPYEQYF.

The chain carries TRBV5-8 and TRBJ1-4; D call uncertain. The germline V gene has CDR1 SGHTS and CDR2 YDEGEE. Trimming shortened V by 0 bases and J by 7 bases, and 13 bases separated the two germline ends. The CDR3 runs 15 residues. CDR3 coding DNA: TGTGCCAGCAGCTTGGGGGCACTTGGAGGTGAAAAACTGTTTTTT. Translation gives CASSLGALGGEKLFF.